This TCR beta chain is from a study of T cell changes during pregnancy in multiple sclerosis. CDR3 length equals 16 residues. Germline V CDR1 and CDR2: LGHNA, YNFKEQ. Trimming at V came to 6 bases and at J to 3 bases, leaving 12 bases not matched to a gene. Sequenced by immunoSEQ multiplex PCR; TCRdb stores in-frame clones only, minus some. Among 100,000 or so clones listed, less than 95% were seen once. The chain has TRBV4-2 and TRBJ2-7; TRBD2 aligns across 9 bases. This receptor was taken from a female donor in good health, enrolled as a control in a pregnancy study. The sequencing here drew on peripheral blood, taken in the second trimester of pregnancy. The DNA of the CDR3 is TGTGCCAGCAGTCCGGCCCTAGCGGGGAATATCTACGAGCAGTACTTC. Amino acid sequence: CASSPALAGNIYEQYF.